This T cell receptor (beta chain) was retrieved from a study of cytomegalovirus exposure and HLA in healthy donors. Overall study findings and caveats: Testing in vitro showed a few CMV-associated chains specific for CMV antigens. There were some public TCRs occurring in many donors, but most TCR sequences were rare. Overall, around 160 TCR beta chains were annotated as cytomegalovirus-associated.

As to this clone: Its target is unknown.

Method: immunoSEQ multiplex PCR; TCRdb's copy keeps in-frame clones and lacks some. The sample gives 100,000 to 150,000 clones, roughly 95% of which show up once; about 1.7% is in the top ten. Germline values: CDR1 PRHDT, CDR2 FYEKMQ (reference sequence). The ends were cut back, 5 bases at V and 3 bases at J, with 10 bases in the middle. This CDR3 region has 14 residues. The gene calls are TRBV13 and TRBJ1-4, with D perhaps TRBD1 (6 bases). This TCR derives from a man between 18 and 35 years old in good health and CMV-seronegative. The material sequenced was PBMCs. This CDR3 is CASSERQANEKLFF. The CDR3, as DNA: TGTGCCAGCAGCGAGAGACAGGCTAATGAAAAACTGTTTTTT.